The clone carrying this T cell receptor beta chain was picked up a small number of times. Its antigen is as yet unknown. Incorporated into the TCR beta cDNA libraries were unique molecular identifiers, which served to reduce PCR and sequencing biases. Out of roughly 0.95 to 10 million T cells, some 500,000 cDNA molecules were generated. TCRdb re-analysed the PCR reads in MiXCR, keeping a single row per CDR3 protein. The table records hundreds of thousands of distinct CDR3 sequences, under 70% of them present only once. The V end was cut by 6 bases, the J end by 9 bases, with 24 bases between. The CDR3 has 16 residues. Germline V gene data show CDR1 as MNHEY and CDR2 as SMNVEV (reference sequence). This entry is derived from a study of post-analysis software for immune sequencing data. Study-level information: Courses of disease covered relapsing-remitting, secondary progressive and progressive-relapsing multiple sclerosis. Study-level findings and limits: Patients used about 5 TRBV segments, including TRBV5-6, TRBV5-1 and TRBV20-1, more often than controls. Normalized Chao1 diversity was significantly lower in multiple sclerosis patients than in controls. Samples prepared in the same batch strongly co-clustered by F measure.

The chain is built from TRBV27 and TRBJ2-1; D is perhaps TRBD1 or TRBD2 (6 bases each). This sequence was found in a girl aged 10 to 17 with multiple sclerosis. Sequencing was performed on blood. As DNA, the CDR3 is TGTGCCAGCAGCCCAAAGGTCGGACAGAGGGGGGTTGAGCAGTTCTTC. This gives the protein CASSPKVGQRGVEQFF.